Presented here are 3 T cell receptor beta chains from one specimen sequenced in a study of blood T cell repertoires in COVID-19 (TCRdb year 2020). Library preparation was by the immunoSEQ multiplex PCR assay. In TCRdb, the immuneACCESS table is reduced to in-frame sequences with V and J assigned. These tables do not hold every clone; where another copy was compared, an unresolved V gene accounts for under half, and the others remain unexplained. The sample contains about 240,000 clones, more than 75% of them found a single time. The ten largest make up 3.3% of the sample. Sequenced input: PBMCs or T cells enriched from blood (not recorded which). These receptors originate from a woman between 35 and 50 years old with acute COVID-19.

This chain connects TRBV11-3 to TRBJ2-4; D is uncertain. V was trimmed by 3 bases and J by 3 bases, leaving 12 bases between them. CDR1 SGHNT and CDR2 YENEEA come from the germline V gene. This CDR3 is 15 amino acids long. The CDR3 nucleotides are TGTGCCAGCAGCTTCAAAACGTCCGGCAAAAACATTCAGTACTTC. It is translated as CASSFKTSGKNIQYF.

This sequence joins TRBV11-1 and TRBJ2-1; 8 bases match TRBD1. The germline CDR1 and CDR2 sequences are SGHAT and FQDESV (reference sequence). This CDR3 is 15 amino acids long. Unmatched junction bases numbered 6, after V lost 1 base and J lost 7 bases. CDR3 in DNA: TGTGCCAGCAGCTTAGGGGGGACAGGACTGAATGAGCAGTTCTTC. Amino acids: CASSLGGTGLNEQFF. Filled out from reference TRBV11-1 and TRBJ2-1, the complete variable domain reads EAEVAQSPRYKITEKSQAVAFWCDPISGHATLYWYRQILGQGPELLVQFQDESVVDDSQLPKDRFSAERLKGVDSTLKIQPAELGDSAMYLCASSLGGTGLNEQFFGPGTRLTVL.

This clone was seen more than once but under ten times. This chain connects TRBV5-6 to TRBJ2-7; the match to TRBD2 covers 13 bases. With 3 bases clipped from V and 4 bases from J, the junction kept 10 bases outside the gene matches. This CDR3 region has 17 residues. Germline V gene data show CDR1 as SGHDT and CDR2 as YYEEEE. The CDR3 loop is CASSWGYRTSGSYEQYF. CDR3 nucleotide sequence: TGTGCCAGCAGCTGGGGGTATCGGACTAGCGGGAGTTACGAGCAGTACTTC. The full variable domain, its missing parts supplied by reference TRBV5-6 and TRBJ2-7, is DAGVTQSPTHLIKTRGQQVTLRCSPKSGHDTVSWYQQALGQGPQFIFQYYEEEERQRGNFPDRFSGHQFPNYSSELNVNALLLGDSALYLCASSWGYRTSGSYEQYFGPGTRLTVT.